One sample yielded the 21 T cell receptor beta chains listed below, sequenced in a study of control samples from healthy donors and cancer patients. Some clones are missing from TCRdb's copy, which holds only in-frame ones; the method was immunoSEQ multiplex PCR. The sample includes fewer than 95,000 clones, around four fifths seen only once; the top ten take approximately 19%. Sequencing input: blood. The receptors were sampled from a man aged 30-40 years in good health.

This rearrangement joins TRBV11-2 to TRBJ2-2, with D perhaps matching TRBD1 (5 bases). The CDR3 runs 16 residues. Germline V gene lookup returns CDR1 SGHAT and CDR2 FQNNGV. V was clipped by 1 base and J by 5 bases, with 14 bases between them. CDR3 DNA: TGTGCCAGCAGCTTAGCTCGACAGCCCAGGACCGGGGAGCTGTTTTTT. It is translated as CASSLARQPRTGELFF.

The chain recombines TRBV6-5 with TRBJ2-5; D may be TRBD2 (5 bases). CDR1 and CDR2 from the germline V gene are MNHEY and SVGAGI. V shed 8 bases and J shed 1 base, with 8 bases lying between them. This CDR3 is 12 amino acids long. Here the CDR3 reads CASWRTQETQYF. The DNA of the CDR3 is TGTGCCAGCTGGAGGACCCAAGAGACCCAGTACTTC.

In its sample, this clone was seen once. The chain combines TRBV28 with TRBJ1-2, with D tentatively TRBD1 (5 bases). V was trimmed by 6 bases and J by 6 bases, leaving 17 bases between them. The CDR3 length is 14 residues. Germline CDR1 reads MDHEN; CDR2 reads SYDVKM. The CDR3 coding sequence is TGTGCCAGCAGACGGACAAATAGGGACGATGGCTACACCTTC. It encodes CASRRTNRDDGYTF.

The chain employs TRBV15 and TRBJ2-1, with D unclear. Germline V CDR1 and CDR2: LNHNV, YYDKDF (reference sequence). The CDR3 runs 16 residues. V lost 1 base and J lost 6, with 16 bases in between. The CDR3 sequence is CATSRVLGEGRNEQFF. The CDR3 DNA is TGTGCCACCAGCAGAGTACTCGGTGAAGGGCGCAATGAGCAGTTCTTC.

The count of this clone is one. The J gene is TRBJ2-7, the V gene TRBV19; 7 nucleotides line up with TRBD1. J lost 1 base, V lost 10 bases, and 7 bases had no gene match. CDR1 is LNHDA, CDR2 SQIVND, per germline (reference sequence). The CDR3 consists of 13 residues. CDR3 nucleotides: TGTGCCACTCGGGACAGCCCTTCCTACGAGCAGTACTTC. Protein product: CATRDSPSYEQYF.

V usage is TRBV28 and J usage is TRBJ2-4; 7 nucleotides match TRBD2. Unmatched junction bases numbered 14, after V lost 3 bases and J lost 0 bases. This CDR3 is built from 19 residues. Germline V lookup: CDR1 MDHEN, CDR2 SYDVKM. The CDR3 DNA sequence: TGTGCCAGCAGTTTTCTTGGGGGACTAAAAAACCTAGCCAAAAACATTCAGTACTTC. Translated: CASSFLGGLKNLAKNIQYF.

The chain combines TRBV6-5 with TRBJ1-2, with 8 bases matching TRBD1. Germline V gene data show CDR1 as MNHEY and CDR2 as SVGAGI. The CDR3 has 12 residues. The V segment lost 6 bases and the J segment 7 bases; nucleotides outside the gene matches: 4. For the CDR3, the DNA is TGTGCCAGCAGAGGGGACAGGTTTGGCTACACCTTC. This gives the protein CASRGDRFGYTF.

The J gene is TRBJ2-6, the V gene TRBV11-3; weak D call: TRBD1 (6 bases). The CDR3 spans 15 residues. Germline assignment: CDR1 SGHNT and CDR2 YENEEA. The V end was cut by 4 bases, the J end by 2 bases, with 9 bases between. This chain's CDR3 is CASSSRGTGANVLTF. The CDR3 coding sequence is TGTGCCAGCAGCTCTAGGGGGACTGGGGCCAACGTCCTGACTTTC.

The chain joins TRBV12-3 or TRBV12-4 to TRBJ2-2, with no clear D. This CDR3 region has 12 residues. Trimming took off 6 bases at V and 5 bases at J, with 7 bases between the two ends. The CDR3 DNA reads as TGTGCCAGCAGGCTCTTAACCGGGGAGCTGTTTTTT. It specifies CASRLLTGELFF.

V is TRBV28 and J is TRBJ2-7, with D unresolved. Trimming left V 5 bases short and J 4 bases short, with 12 bases between. CDR1 is MDHEN, CDR2 SYDVKM, per germline. CDR3 length: 13 amino acids. The CDR3 reads CASSTVADYEQYF. CDR3 DNA: TGTGCCAGCAGTACAGTCGCGGATTACGAGCAGTACTTC.

The chain links TRBV7-9 to TRBJ2-1; no clear D gene. Germline V lookup: CDR1 SEHNR, CDR2 FQNEAQ (reference sequence). The ends were cut back, 10 bases at V and 4 bases at J, with 14 bases in the middle. The CDR3 is made up of 13 amino acids. The chain's CDR3 is CATSLGFYNEQFF. The DNA of the CDR3 is TGTGCCACATCGCTGGGGTTTTACAATGAGCAGTTCTTC. The complete variable domain, with remaining parts taken from reference TRBV7-9 and TRBJ2-1, reads DTGVSQNPRHKITKRGQNVTFRCDPISEHNRLYWYRQTLGQGPEFLTYFQNEAQLEKSRLLSDRFSAERPKGSFSTLEIQRTEQGDSAMYLCATSLGFYNEQFFGPGTRLTVL.

The count of this clone is one. The rearrangement joins TRBV6-5 to TRBJ1-1; D may be TRBD1 (6 bases). Germline values: CDR1 MNHEY, CDR2 SVGAGI. The CDR3 has 12 residues. With 5 bases removed from V and 11 bases from J, the gap between germline ends came to 15 bases. The CDR3 DNA reads TGTGCCAGCAGTCGCTTACAGGGAGATGCTTTCTTT. This gives the protein CASSRLQGDAFF.

The chain uses TRBV11-2 and TRBJ1-1; D is ambiguous. Looked up from germline, CDR1 is SGHAT and CDR2 is FQNNGV. V shed 2 bases and J shed 0 bases, with 7 bases lying between them. This CDR3 contains 14 residues. The CDR3 region has the DNA TGTGCCAGCAGCTTACAGCGCATGAACACTGAAGCTTTCTTT. Translation gives CASSLQRMNTEAFF.

This clone was recorded a few times. This chain links TRBV6-5 with TRBJ2-2, with unresolved D. With 4 bases removed from V and 7 bases from J, the gap between germline ends came to 10 bases. The length of the CDR3 is 13 residues. Germline assignment: CDR1 MNHEY and CDR2 SVGAGI. The CDR3: CASSSDPFGELFF. CDR3 coding DNA: TGTGCCAGCAGTTCTGACCCGTTCGGGGAGCTGTTTTTT.

This clone was counted many times. V usage is TRBV14 and J usage is TRBJ1-2; the match to TRBD1 covers 10 bases. V dropped 2 bases and J dropped 8; count of bases not matched to a gene: 5. Germline lookup yields CDR1 SGHDN and CDR2 FVKESK. CDR3 length: 14 residues. The CDR3 loop is CASSQSGTGAGYTF. The CDR3 DNA reads as TGTGCCAGCAGCCAATCGGGGACAGGGGCCGGCTACACCTTC.

This clone was seen just once. The CDR3 here is CASSWDSNQPQHF. The CDR3 bases are TGCGCCAGCAGCTGGGACAGCAATCAGCCCCAGCATTTT. This sequence joins TRBV5-1 and TRBJ1-5; TRBD1 is a possible D gene (5 bases). The CDR3 has 13 residues. The V end was cut by 3 bases, the J end by 1 base, with 5 bases between. From germline, CDR1 is SGHRS and CDR2 YFSETQ.

This chain connects TRBV30 to TRBJ1-5; D gene ambiguous. Germline V lookup: CDR1 GTSNPN, CDR2 SVGIG (reference sequence). Trimming pared 3 bases from V and 3 bases from J, leaving 9 bases between. CDR3 length: 13 residues. CDR3 coding DNA: TGTGCCTGGAGCGAAGACACCAATCAGCCCCAGCATTTT. Translating gives CAWSEDTNQPQHF.

This clone was picked up a small number of times. This chain connects TRBV5-1 to TRBJ1-6; D is uncertain. The CDR3 totals 14 residues. Germline lookup yields CDR1 SGHRS and CDR2 YFSETQ. Between the trimmed V and J ends, which lost 0 bases and 7 bases, there was a span of 8 bases. For the CDR3, the DNA is TGCGCCAGCAGCTTGGAAGGCGGCAATTCACCCCTCCACTTT. Protein sequence: CASSLEGGNSPLHF.

This clone was counted once. V and J are TRBV2 and TRBJ2-6, with D perhaps matching TRBD1 (5 bases). V lost 6 bases to trimming and J lost 4 bases, with 13 bases between them. Germline assignment: CDR1 SNHLY and CDR2 FYNNEI. The CDR3 is 15 residues long. CDR3 sequence reads: CASRDPGSGANVLTF. In DNA, the CDR3 is TGTGCCAGCAGGGATCCAGGGTCCGGGGCCAACGTCCTGACTTTC.

The V gene is TRBV6-5, the J gene TRBJ1-2; tentatively, D is TRBD1 (5 bases). Germline loops: CDR1 MNHEY, CDR2 SVGAGI. The CDR3 has 13 amino acids. Trimming removed 5 bases from V and 8 bases from J, with 15 bases in between. CDR3 protein: CASSTGLRRGYTF. For the CDR3, the DNA is TGTGCCAGCAGTACGGGACTTCGGCGGGGCTACACCTTC.

The chain joins TRBV10-3 to TRBJ2-2; D is unresolved. V gave up 6 bases and J gave up 3 bases, with 5 bases separating them. Germline V gene lookup returns CDR1 ENHRY and CDR2 SYGVKD. The CDR3 totals 12 residues. Written as DNA, the CDR3 is TGTGCCATCAGAGAAGACACCGGGGAGCTGTTTTTT. Protein: CAIREDTGELFF.